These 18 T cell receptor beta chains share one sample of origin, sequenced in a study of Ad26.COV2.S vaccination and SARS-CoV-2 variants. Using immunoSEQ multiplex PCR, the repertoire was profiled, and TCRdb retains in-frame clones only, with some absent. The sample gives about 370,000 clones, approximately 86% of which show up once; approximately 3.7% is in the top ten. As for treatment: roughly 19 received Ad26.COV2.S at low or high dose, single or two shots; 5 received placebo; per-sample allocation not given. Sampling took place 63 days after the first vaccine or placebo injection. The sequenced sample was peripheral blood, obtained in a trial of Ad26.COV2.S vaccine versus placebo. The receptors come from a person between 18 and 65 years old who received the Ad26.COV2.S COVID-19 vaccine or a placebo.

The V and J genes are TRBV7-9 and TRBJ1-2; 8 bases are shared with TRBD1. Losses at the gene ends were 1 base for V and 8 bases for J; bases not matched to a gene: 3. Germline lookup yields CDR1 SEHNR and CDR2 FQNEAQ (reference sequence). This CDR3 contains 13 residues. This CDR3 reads CASSLVTGDGYTF. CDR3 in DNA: TGTGCCAGCAGCTTAGTGACAGGGGACGGCTACACCTTC. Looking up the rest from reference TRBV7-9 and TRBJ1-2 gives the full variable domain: DTGVSQNPRHKITKRGQNVTFRCDPISEHNRLYWYRQTLGQGPEFLTYFQNEAQLEKSRLLSDRFSAERPKGSFSTLEIQRTEQGDSAMYLCASSLVTGDGYTFGSGTRLTVV.

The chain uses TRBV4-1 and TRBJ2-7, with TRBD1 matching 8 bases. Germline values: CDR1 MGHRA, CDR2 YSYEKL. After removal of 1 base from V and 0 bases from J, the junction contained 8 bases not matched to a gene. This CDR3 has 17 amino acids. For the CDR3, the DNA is TGCGCCAGCAGCCAAGTATTTCGGACAGGGAGCTCCTACGAGCAGTACTTC. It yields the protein CASSQVFRTGSSYEQYF.

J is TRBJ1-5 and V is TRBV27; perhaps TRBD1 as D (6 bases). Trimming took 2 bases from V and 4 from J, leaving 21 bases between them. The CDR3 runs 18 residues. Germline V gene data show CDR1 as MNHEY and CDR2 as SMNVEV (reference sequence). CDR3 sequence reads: CASSLARGGEVRNQPQHF. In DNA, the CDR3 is TGTGCCAGCAGTTTAGCCCGAGGGGGGGAAGTGAGAAATCAGCCCCAGCATTTT.

The CDR3 DNA sequence: TGTGCCAGCAGCTTAATGGGCAGCGGGGGCTACACCTTC. Translated, it gives CASSLMGSGGYTF. The V and J genes are TRBV5-4 and TRBJ1-2; D gene uncertain. This CDR3 region has 13 residues. Deletions cut 2 bases from V and 8 bases from J, with 13 bases between. CDR1 SGHNT and CDR2 YYREEE come from the germline V gene (reference sequence).

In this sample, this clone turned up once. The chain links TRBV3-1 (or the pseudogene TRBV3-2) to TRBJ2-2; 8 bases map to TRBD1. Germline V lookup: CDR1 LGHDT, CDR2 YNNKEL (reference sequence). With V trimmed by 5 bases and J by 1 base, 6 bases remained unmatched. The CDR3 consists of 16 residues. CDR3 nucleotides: TGTGCCAGCAGCTCAGGGACAGGCCAGAACACCGGGGAGCTGTTTTTT. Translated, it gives CASSSGTGQNTGELFF.

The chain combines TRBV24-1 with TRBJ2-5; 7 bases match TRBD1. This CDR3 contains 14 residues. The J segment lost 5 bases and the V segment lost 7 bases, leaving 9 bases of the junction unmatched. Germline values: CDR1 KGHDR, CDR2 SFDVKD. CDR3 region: CATRGQSRGETQYF. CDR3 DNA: TGTGCCACCAGGGGACAGAGCCGAGGGGAGACCCAGTACTTC.

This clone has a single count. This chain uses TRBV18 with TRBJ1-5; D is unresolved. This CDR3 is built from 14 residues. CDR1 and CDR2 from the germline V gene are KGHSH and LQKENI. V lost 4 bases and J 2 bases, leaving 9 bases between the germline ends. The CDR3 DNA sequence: TGTGCCAGCTCACAGGAGGGAGGCAATCAGCCCCAGCATTTT. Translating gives CASSQEGGNQPQHF.

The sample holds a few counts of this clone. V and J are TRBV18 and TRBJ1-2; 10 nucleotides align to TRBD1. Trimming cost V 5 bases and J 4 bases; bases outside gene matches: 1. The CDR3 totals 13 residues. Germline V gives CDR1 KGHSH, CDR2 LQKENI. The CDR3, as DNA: TGTGCCAGCTCATGGACAGGGGGCTATGGCTACACCTTC. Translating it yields CASSWTGGYGYTF.

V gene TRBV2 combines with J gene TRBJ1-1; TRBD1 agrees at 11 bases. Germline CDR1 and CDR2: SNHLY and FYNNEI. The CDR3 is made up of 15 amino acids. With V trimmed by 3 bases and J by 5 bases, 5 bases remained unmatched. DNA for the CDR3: TGTGCCAGCAGTGATAGGACAGGGGGCCGGACTGAAGCTTTCTTT. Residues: CASSDRTGGRTEAFF.

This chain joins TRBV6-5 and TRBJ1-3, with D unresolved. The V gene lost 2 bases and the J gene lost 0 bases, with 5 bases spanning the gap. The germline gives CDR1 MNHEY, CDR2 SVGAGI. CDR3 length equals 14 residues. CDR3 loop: CASSYRGSGNTIYF. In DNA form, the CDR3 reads TGTGCCAGCAGTTACCGGGGCTCTGGAAACACCATATATTTT.

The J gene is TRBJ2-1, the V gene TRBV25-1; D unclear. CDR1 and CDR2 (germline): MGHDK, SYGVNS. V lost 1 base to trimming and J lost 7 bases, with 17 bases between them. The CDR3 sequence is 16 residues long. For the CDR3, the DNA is TGTGCCAGCAGTGAATTGTACCCCGCCCATGGGAATGAGCAGTTCTTC. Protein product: CASSELYPAHGNEQFF.

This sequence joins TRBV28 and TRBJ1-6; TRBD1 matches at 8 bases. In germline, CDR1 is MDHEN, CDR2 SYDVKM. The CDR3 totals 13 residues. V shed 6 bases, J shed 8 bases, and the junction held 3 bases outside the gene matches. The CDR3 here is CASRLTGDSPLHF. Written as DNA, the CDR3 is TGTGCCAGCAGGTTGACAGGGGATTCACCCCTCCACTTT.

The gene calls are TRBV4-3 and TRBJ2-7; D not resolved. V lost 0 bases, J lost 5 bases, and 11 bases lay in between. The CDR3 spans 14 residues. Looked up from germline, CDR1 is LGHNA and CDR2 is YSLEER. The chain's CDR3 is CASSQDRSGNEQYF. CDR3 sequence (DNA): TGCGCCAGCAGCCAAGATCGCTCTGGAAACGAGCAGTACTTC.

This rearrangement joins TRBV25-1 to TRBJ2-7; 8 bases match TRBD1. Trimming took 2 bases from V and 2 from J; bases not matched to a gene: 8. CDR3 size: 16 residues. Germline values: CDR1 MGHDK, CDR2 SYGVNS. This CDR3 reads CASSELGQGRAYEQYF. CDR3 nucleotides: TGTGCCAGCAGTGAACTTGGACAGGGAAGGGCCTACGAGCAGTACTTC.

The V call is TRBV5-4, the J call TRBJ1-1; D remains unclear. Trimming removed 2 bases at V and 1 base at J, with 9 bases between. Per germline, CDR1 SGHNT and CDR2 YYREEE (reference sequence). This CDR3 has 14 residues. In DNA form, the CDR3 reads TGTGCCAGCAGCTTAGGACGGCAGAACACTGAAGCTTTCTTT. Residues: CASSLGRQNTEAFF. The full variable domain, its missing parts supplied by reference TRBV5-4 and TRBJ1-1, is ETGVTQSPTHLIKTRGQQVTLRCSSQSGHNTVSWYQQALGQGPQFIFQYYREEENGRGNFPPRFSGLQFPNYSSELNVNALELDDSALYLCASSLGRQNTEAFFGQGTRLTVV.

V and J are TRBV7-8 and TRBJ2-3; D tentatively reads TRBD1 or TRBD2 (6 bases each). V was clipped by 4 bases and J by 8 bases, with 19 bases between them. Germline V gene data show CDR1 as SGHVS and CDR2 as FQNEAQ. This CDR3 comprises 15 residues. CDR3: CASSSRGPPGSTQYF. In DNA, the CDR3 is TGTGCCAGCAGCTCACGGGGGCCTCCTGGGAGTACGCAGTATTTT. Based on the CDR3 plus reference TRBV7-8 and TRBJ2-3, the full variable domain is GAGVSQSPRYKVAKRGQDVALRCDPISGHVSLFWYQQALGQGPEFLTYFQNEAQLDKSGLPSDRFFAERPEGSVSTLKIQRTQQEDSAVYLCASSSRGPPGSTQYFGPGTRLTVL.

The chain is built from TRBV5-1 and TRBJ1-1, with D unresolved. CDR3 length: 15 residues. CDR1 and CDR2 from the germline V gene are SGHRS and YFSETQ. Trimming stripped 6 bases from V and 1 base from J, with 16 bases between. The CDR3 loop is CASKISWRGNTEAFF. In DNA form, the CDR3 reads TGCGCCAGCAAGATTTCGTGGCGGGGGAACACTGAAGCTTTCTTT.

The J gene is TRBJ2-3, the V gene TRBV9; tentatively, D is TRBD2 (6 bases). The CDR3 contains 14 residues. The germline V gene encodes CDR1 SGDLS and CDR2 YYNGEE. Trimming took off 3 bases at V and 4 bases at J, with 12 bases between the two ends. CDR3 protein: CASSGRGGPDTQYF. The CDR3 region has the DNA TGTGCCAGCAGCGGCCGGGGAGGCCCAGATACGCAGTATTTT.